What follows describes a single TCR beta chain. These data belong to a study of shared clonotypes between healthy human individuals. Study details: Each donor's CD8 memory used one plate, CD8 naive two, each CD4 subset three.

The table came from immunoSEQ multiplex PCR; TCRdb's copy has only in-frame clones and leaves some out. The data contain 1,500,000 or so clones, about 98.5% of them seen just once; the ten biggest clones take up 0.36%. Negatively enriched CD4+ T cells were divided by CD45RA into naive and memory. Germline assignment: CDR1 KGHSH and CDR2 LQKENI. The CDR3 covers 15 residues. The junction had 8 bases not matched to a gene; V was cut back by 6 bases and J by 2 bases. The sequence derives from a man younger than 40 in good health. This chain joins TRBV18 and TRBJ2-7, with TRBD1 matching over 9 bases. Sample: naive CD4+ T cells sorted from blood. The sample's subset: CD45RA+ positively selected. The CDR3 loop reads CASSAGQGPTYEQYF. The DNA for the CDR3 is TGTGCCAGCTCGGCGGGACAGGGCCCGACCTACGAGCAGTACTTC. Variable domain in full (rest from reference TRBV18 and TRBJ2-7): NAGVMQNPRHLVRRRGQEARLRCSPMKGHSHVYWYRQLPEEGLKFMVYLQKENIIDESGMPKERFSAEFPKEGPSILRIQQVVRGDSAAYFCASSAGQGPTYEQYFGPGTRLTVT.